This TCR beta chain came from a study of Ad26.COV2.S vaccination and SARS-CoV-2 variants. Study context: Donor was assigned to the Ad26.COV2.S arm of trial COV1001. Regarding the study as a whole: Vaccinees displayed broader spike-specific TCR repertoires than placebo recipients.

A remark on this clone: No antigen is known for it.

The repertoire was sequenced with immunoSEQ multiplex PCR; TCRdb's copy has only in-frame clones and lacks some. The sample holds approximately 280,000 clones, about 87% seen once. Trimming pared 0 bases from V and 4 bases from J, leaving 13 bases between. The germline CDR1 and CDR2 sequences are MNHEY and SVGAGI. The CDR3 totals 16 residues. As to treatment: around 19 received Ad26.COV2.S at low or high dose, single or two shots; five or six received placebo; per-sample allocation not given. After the first vaccine or placebo injection, samples were drawn on day 63. This sample comprised peripheral blood, obtained in a trial of Ad26.COV2.S vaccine versus placebo. The genes are TRBV6-5 and TRBJ1-3; the D is unclear. This clonotype was obtained from a person between 18 and 59 years old who received the Ad26.COV2.S COVID-19 vaccine or a placebo. The CDR3, as DNA: TGTGCCAGCAGTTACTCCGGGGTAATAGGCGGAAACACCATATATTTT. Amino acids: CASSYSGVIGGNTIYF.